This T cell receptor (beta chain) was captured in a study of blood T cell repertoires in COVID-19. For the study at large: Samples came from the United States, Italy and Spain, spanning acute and convalescent COVID-19. Nucleic acid was either cDNA or gDNA, and it came from T cells, B-cell-depleted T cells, or PBMCs.

Germline-derived CDR1 and CDR2 are SGHRS and YFSETQ. Trimming cost V 2 bases and J 4 bases; bases outside gene matches: 10. The CDR3 totals 16 residues. Authors' methods: Amplification of reference gene primers was used by the study to estimate nucleated cell counts. Profiling relied on immunoSEQ multiplex PCR, and the TCRdb table lists in-frame clones only, not all of them. Clone size and V and J calls were adopted from that table, with D and trimming inferred from the DNA. The table records some 16,000 clones, about nine tenths of them present only once. This rearrangement joins TRBV5-1 to TRBJ2-7, with 9 bases matching TRBD1. This clonotype was sampled from a human donor in a cohort sampled during active COVID-19. Sequencing was performed on peripheral blood. This chain's CDR3 is CASSFGGGTGLYEQYF. The DNA for the CDR3 is TGCGCCAGCAGCTTCGGTGGGGGGACAGGGTTATACGAGCAGTACTTC.